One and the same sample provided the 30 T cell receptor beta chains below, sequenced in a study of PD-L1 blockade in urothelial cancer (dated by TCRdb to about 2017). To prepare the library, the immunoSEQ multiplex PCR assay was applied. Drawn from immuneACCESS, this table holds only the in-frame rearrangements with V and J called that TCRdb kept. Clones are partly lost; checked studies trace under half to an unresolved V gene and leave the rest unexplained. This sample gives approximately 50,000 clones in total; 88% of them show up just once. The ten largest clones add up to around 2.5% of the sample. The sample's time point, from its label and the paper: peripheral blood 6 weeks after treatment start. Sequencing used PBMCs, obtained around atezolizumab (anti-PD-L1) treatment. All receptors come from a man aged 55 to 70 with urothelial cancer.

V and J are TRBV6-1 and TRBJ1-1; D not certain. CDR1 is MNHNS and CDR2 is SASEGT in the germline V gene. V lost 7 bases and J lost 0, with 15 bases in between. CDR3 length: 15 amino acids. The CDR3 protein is CASIRPPGMNTEAFF. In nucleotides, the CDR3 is TGTGCCAGCATCCGACCCCCCGGGATGAACACTGAAGCTTTCTTT.

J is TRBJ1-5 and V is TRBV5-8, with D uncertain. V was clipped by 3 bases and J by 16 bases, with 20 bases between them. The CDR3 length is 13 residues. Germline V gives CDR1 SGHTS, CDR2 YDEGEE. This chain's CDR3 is CASSSLGSGGFHF. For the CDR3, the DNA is TGTGCCAGCAGCTCGTTGGGGTCGGGAGGGTTCCATTTT. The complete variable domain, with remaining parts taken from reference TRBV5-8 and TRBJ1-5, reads EAGVTQSPTHLIKTRGQQATLRCSPISGHTSVYWYQQALGLGLQFLLWYDEGEERNRGNFPPRFSGRQFPNYSSELNVNALELEDSALYLCASSSLGSGGFHFGDGTRLSIL.

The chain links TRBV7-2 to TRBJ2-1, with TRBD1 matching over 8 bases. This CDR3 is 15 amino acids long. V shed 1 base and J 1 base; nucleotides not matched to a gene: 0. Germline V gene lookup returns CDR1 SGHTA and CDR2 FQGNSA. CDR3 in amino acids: CASSLGTGSYNEQFF. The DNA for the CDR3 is TGTGCCAGCAGCTTAGGGACAGGGTCCTACAATGAGCAGTTCTTC.

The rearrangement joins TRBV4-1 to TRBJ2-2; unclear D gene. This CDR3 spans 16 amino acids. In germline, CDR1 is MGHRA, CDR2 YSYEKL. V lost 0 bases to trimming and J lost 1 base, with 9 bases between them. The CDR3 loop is CASSQDAAVNTGELFF. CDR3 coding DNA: TGCGCCAGCAGCCAAGATGCGGCAGTGAACACCGGGGAGCTGTTTTTT.

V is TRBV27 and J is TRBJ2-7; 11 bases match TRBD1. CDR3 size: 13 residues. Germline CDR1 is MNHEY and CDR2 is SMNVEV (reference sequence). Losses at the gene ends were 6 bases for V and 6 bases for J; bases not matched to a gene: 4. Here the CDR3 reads CASRDRGRGEQYF. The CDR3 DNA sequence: TGTGCCAGCAGGGACAGGGGGCGCGGCGAGCAGTACTTC.

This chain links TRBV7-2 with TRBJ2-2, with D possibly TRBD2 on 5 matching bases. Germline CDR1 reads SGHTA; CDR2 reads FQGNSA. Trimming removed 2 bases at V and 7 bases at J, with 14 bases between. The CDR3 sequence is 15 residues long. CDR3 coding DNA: TGTGCCAGCAGCTTAAGGGCCCGGGGAAACGGGGAGCTGTTTTTT. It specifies CASSLRARGNGELFF.

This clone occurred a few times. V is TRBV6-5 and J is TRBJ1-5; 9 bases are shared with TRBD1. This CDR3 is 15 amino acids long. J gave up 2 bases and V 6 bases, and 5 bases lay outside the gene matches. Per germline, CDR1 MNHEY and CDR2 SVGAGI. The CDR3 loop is CASRPDRGGNQPQHF. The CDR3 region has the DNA TGTGCCAGCAGACCAGACAGGGGGGGCAATCAGCCCCAGCATTTT.

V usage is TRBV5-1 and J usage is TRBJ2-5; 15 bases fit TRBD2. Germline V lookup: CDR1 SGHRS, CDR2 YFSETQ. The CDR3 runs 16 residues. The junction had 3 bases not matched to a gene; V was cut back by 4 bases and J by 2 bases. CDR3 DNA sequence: TGCGCCAGCAGCCAGGGGACTAGCGGGGGGCAAGAGACCCAGTACTTC. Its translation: CASSQGTSGGQETQYF.

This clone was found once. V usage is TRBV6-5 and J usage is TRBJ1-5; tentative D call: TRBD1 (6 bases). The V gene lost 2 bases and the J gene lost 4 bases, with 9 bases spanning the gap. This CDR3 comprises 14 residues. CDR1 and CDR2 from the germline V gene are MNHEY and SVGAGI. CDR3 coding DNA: TGTGCCAGCAGTTACACACAGGGAAATCAGCCCCAGCATTTT. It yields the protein CASSYTQGNQPQHF.

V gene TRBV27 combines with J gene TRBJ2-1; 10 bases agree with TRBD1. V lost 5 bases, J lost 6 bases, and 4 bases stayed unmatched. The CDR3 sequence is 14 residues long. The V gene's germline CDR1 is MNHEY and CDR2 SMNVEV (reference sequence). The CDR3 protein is CASSPRDRGNEQFF. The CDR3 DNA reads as TGTGCCAGCAGTCCAAGGGACAGGGGCAATGAGCAGTTCTTC.

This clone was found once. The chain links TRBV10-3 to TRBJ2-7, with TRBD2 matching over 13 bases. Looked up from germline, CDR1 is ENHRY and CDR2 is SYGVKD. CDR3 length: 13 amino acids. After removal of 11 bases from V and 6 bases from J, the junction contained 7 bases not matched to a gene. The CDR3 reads CAVRLAGGSEQYF. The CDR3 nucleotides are TGTGCCGTTAGACTAGCGGGAGGAAGCGAGCAGTACTTC.

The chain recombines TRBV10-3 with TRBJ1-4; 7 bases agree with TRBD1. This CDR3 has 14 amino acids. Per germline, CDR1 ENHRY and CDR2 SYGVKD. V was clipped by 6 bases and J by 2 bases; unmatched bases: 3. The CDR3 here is CAISPGQTNEKLFF. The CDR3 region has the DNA TGTGCCATCAGCCCGGGACAGACTAATGAAAAACTGTTTTTT.

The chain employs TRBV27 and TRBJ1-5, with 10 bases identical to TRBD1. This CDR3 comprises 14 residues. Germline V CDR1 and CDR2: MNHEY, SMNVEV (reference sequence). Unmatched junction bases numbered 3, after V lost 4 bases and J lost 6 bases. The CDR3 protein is CASSWTGGGQPQHF. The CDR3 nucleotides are TGTGCCAGCAGTTGGACAGGGGGAGGTCAGCCCCAGCATTTT.

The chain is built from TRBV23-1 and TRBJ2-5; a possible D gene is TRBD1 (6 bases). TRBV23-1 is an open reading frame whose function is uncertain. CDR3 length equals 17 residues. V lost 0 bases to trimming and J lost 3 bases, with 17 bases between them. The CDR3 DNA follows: TGCGCCAGCAGTCAATCGTCCCACAGGGAACCCGAAGAGACCCAGTACTTC. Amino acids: CASSQSSHREPEETQYF.

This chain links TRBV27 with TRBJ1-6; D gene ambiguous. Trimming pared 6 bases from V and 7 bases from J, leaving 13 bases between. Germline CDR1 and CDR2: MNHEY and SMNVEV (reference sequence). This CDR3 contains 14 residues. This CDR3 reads CASSIRGSNSPLHF. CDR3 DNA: TGTGCCAGCAGCATTCGAGGGAGCAATTCACCCCTCCACTTT.

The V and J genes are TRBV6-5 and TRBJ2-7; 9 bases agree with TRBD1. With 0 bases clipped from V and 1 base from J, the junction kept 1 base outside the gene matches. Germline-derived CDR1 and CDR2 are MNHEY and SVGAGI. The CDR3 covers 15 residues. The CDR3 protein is CASSYSGTGSYEQYF. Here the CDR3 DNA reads TGTGCCAGCAGTTACTCGGGGACAGGGTCCTACGAGCAGTACTTC.

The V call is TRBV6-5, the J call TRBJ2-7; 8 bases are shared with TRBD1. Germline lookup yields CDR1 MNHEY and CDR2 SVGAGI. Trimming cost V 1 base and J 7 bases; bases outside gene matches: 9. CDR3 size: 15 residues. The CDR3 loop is CASSYLSGGRREQYF. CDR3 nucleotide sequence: TGTGCCAGCAGTTACTTGTCAGGGGGCAGGCGGGAGCAGTACTTC.

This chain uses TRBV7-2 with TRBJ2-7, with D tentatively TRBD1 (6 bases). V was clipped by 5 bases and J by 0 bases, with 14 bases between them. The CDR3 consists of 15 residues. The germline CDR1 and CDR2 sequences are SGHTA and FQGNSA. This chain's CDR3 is CASSVGRGVSYEQYF. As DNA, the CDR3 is TGTGCCAGCAGCGTGGGCAGGGGAGTCTCCTACGAGCAGTACTTC.

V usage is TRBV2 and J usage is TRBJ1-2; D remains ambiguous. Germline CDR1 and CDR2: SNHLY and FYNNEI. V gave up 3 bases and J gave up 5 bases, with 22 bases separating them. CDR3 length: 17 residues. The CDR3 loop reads CASSDRITRILLYGYTF. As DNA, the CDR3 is TGTGCCAGCAGTGACAGGATTACCAGGATTCTGCTTTATGGCTACACCTTC. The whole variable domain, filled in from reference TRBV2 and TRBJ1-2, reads EPEVTQTPSHQVTQMGQEVILRCVPISNHLYFYWYRQILGQKVEFLVSFYNNEISEKSEIFDDQFSVERPDGSNFTLKIRSTKLEDSAMYFCASSDRITRILLYGYTFGSGTRLTVV.

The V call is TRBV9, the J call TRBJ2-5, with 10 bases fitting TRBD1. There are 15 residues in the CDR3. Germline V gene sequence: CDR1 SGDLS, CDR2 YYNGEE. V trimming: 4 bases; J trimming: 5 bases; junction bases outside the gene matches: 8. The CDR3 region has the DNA TGTGCCAGCAGCTTCGGGACAGGGGCCGGGGAGACCCAGTACTTC. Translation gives CASSFGTGAGETQYF. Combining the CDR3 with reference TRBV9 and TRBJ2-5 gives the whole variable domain DSGVTQTPKHLITATGQRVTLRCSPRSGDLSVYWYQQSLDQGLQFLIQYYNGEERAKGNILERFSAQQFPDLHSELNLSSLELGDSALYFCASSFGTGAGETQYFGPGTRLLVL.

CDR3 DNA sequence: TGCAGCGTTGAAGTAGCAGGGGACGAGCAGTACTTC. Protein: CSVEVAGDEQYF. The V and J genes are TRBV29-1 and TRBJ2-7, with D perhaps TRBD1 (6 bases). CDR1 SQVTM and CDR2 ANQGSEA come from the germline V gene. This CDR3 comprises 12 residues. The ends were cut back, 1 base at V and 5 bases at J, with 9 bases in the middle.

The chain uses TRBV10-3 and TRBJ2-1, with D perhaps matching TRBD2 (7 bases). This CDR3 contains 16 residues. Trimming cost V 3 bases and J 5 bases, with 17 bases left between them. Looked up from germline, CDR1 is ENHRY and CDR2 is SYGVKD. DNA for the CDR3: TGTGCCATCAGTGATGGGAGGGGGGGAGGGAACAATGAGCAGTTCTTC. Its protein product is CAISDGRGGGNNEQFF.

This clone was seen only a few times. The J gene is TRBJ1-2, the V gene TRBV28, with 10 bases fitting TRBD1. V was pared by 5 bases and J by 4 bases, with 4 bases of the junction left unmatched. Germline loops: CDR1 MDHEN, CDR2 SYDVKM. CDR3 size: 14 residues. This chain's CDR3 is CASSPGTGAYGYTF. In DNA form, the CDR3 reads TGTGCCAGCAGTCCCGGGACAGGGGCCTATGGCTACACCTTC.

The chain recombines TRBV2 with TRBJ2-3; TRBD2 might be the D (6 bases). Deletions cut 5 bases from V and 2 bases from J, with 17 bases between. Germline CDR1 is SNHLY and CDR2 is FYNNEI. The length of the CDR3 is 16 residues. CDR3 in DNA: TGTGCCAGCAGTTGGATTGGGGACTTCGACACAGATACGCAGTATTTT. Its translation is CASSWIGDFDTDTQYF. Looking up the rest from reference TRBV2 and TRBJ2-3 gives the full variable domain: EPEVTQTPSHQVTQMGQEVILRCVPISNHLYFYWYRQILGQKVEFLVSFYNNEISEKSEIFDDQFSVERPDGSNFTLKIRSTKLEDSAMYFCASSWIGDFDTDTQYFGPGTRLTVL.

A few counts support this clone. CDR3 in DNA: TGTGCCAGCAAGGAGACAAGCGGGGTGGTCGGCGAGCAGTTCTTC. Translation: CASKETSGVVGEQFF. The rearrangement joins TRBV2 to TRBJ2-1, with 7 bases identical to TRBD2. The germline V gene encodes CDR1 SNHLY and CDR2 FYNNEI. Trimming at V came to 7 bases and at J to 10 bases, leaving 16 bases not matched to a gene. This CDR3 region has 15 residues.

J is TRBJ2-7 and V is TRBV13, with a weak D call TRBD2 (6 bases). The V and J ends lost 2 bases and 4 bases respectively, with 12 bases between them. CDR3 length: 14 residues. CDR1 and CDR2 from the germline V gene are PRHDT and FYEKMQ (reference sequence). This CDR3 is CASSLPGLSYEQYF. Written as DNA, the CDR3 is TGTGCCAGCAGCTTACCGGGACTCTCATACGAGCAGTACTTC.

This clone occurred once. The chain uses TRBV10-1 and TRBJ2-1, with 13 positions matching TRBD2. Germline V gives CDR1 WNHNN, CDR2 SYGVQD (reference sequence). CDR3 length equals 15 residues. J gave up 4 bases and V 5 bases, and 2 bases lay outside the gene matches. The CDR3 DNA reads TGCGCCAGCAGTCGACTAGCGGGAGGTTACAATGAGCAGTTCTTC. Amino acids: CASSRLAGGYNEQFF.

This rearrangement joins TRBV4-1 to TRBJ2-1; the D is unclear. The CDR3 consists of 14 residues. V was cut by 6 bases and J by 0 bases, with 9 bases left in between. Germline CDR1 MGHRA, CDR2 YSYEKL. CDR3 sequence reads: CASSGLPSYNEQFF. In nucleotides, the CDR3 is TGCGCCAGCAGTGGGCTACCCTCCTACAATGAGCAGTTCTTC.

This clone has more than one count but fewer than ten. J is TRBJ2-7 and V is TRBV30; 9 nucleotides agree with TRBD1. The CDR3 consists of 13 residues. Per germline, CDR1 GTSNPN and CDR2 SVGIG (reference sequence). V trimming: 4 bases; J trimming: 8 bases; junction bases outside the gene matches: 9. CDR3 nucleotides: TGTGCCTGGAAAGGGACAGGGTACGGCAAGCAGTACTTC. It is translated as CAWKGTGYGKQYF.

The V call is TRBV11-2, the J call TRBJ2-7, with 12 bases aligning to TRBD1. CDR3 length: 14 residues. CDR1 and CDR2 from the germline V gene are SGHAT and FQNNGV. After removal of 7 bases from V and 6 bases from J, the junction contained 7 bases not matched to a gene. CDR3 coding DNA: TGTGCCAGCACCCGAGGGACAGGGGGCTCCGAGCAGTACTTC. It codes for CASTRGTGGSEQYF.